What follows are 25 T cell receptor beta chains derived from one specimen sequenced in a study of blood T cell repertoires in COVID-19. The assay was immunoSEQ multiplex PCR, and TCRdb's table has in-frame clones only and misses some. The sample comprises 150,000 to 200,000 clones, over 70% of which are singletons, and 15% to 20% rests with the top ten. Input material: peripheral blood. The receptors here all came from a woman in her seventies who had recovered from COVID-19.

The chain couples TRBV5-1 to TRBJ2-1; TRBD2 matches 8 bases. This CDR3 is built from 14 residues. V lost 4 bases to trimming and J lost 10 bases; unmatched junction nucleotides: 10. Germline V gene lookup returns CDR1 SGHRS and CDR2 YFSETQ. The CDR3 region has the DNA TGCGCCAGCAGCCCGGGGGCTAGCGGGCCCGAGCAGTTCTTC. Its protein is CASSPGASGPEQFF. Variable domain in full (rest from reference TRBV5-1 and TRBJ2-1): KAGVTQTPRYLIKTRGQQVTLSCSPISGHRSVSWYQQTPGQGLQFLFEYFSETQRNKGNFPGRFSGRQFSNSRSEMNVSTLELGDSALYLCASSPGASGPEQFFGPGTRLTVL.

The gene calls are TRBV28 and TRBJ2-1; 14 nucleotides agree with TRBD2. Germline V gene lookup returns CDR1 MDHEN and CDR2 SYDVKM. This CDR3 spans 18 amino acids. V lost 2 bases to trimming and J lost 5 bases; unmatched junction nucleotides: 8. This CDR3 reads CASSLGGTSGRKDNEQFF. Written as DNA, the CDR3 is TGTGCCAGCAGTTTAGGAGGGACTAGCGGGAGAAAGGACAATGAGCAGTTCTTC.

The CDR3: CASGSRGAMNTEAFF. The CDR3 DNA is TGTGCCAGCGGGTCCCGGGGGGCCATGAACACTGAAGCTTTCTTT. This chain connects TRBV2 to TRBJ1-1, with a tentative D call TRBD1 (6 bases). The germline V gene has CDR1 SNHLY and CDR2 FYNNEI. The CDR3 is made up of 15 amino acids. Trimming removed 8 bases at V and 0 bases at J, with 16 bases between.

The chain recombines TRBV6-5 with TRBJ2-3; tentative D call: TRBD2 (5 bases). Between the trimmed V and J ends, which lost 8 bases and 5 bases, there was a span of 8 bases. CDR1 is MNHEY, CDR2 SVGAGI, per germline. The CDR3 is 11 residues long. This CDR3 reads CASGRGDTQYF. DNA of the CDR3: TGTGCCAGCGGCCGGGGAGATACGCAGTATTTT.

The chain couples TRBV6-2 or TRBV6-3 to TRBJ2-3, with 13 bases matching TRBD2. Germline V gene lookup returns CDR1 MNHEY and CDR2 SVGEGT. The V gene end was trimmed by 5 bases and the J gene end by 4 bases; junction bases not matched to a gene: 15. This CDR3 has 19 amino acids. The CDR3 region has the DNA TGTGCCAGCAGTACCCGGACTAGCGGGAGTTTGATAGGGGCAGATACGCAGTATTTT. Amino acid sequence: CASSTRTSGSLIGADTQYF.

V usage is TRBV6-1 and J usage is TRBJ1-1; D unclear. The V end was cut by 2 bases, the J end by 10 bases, with 8 bases between. Germline V gene sequence: CDR1 MNHNS, CDR2 SASEGT. CDR3 length: 11 residues. The CDR3, as DNA: TGTGCCAGCAGTGAATGGGCGCGAGCTTTCTTT. Amino acids: CASSEWARAFF.

The sample holds one count of this clone. The chain is built from TRBV2 and TRBJ1-1, with D maybe TRBD1 (5 bases). CDR3 length equals 16 residues. Germline assignment: CDR1 SNHLY and CDR2 FYNNEI. The V end lost 3 bases, the J end lost 1 base, and 15 bases lay between the germline ends. The CDR3 region has the DNA TGTGCCAGCAGTGAGGGCCCCAGGGTTGGGAACACTGAAGCTTTCTTT. Residues: CASSEGPRVGNTEAFF.

The rearrangement links TRBV9 to TRBJ2-5; TRBD1 is a possible D gene (5 bases). Trimming shortened V by 0 bases and J by 1 base, and 7 bases separated the two germline ends. Germline V CDR1 and CDR2: SGDLS, YYNGEE. The CDR3 contains 14 residues. The CDR3, as DNA: TGTGCCAGCAGCGTAGGGGGCCTCCAAGAGACCCAGTACTTC. This translates into CASSVGGLQETQYF.

The V and J genes are TRBV5-6 and TRBJ2-2; possibly TRBD2 for D (6 bases). Germline V lookup: CDR1 SGHDT, CDR2 YYEEEE. V lost 4 bases, J lost 4 bases, and 14 bases lay in between. The CDR3 is 15 residues long. The CDR3 DNA reads as TGTGCCAGCAGCCCCGGGCCCGGGGGCACCGGGGAGCTGTTTTTT. It is translated as CASSPGPGGTGELFF.

V gene TRBV5-1 combines with J gene TRBJ2-5; possibly TRBD1 for D (5 bases). Per the germline V gene, CDR1 is SGHRS and CDR2 is YFSETQ. This CDR3 region has 16 residues. The V and J ends lost 4 bases and 1 base respectively, with 17 bases between them. CDR3 in amino acids: CASSPALVRGQETQYF. Written as DNA, the CDR3 is TGCGCCAGCAGCCCGGCTTTGGTTAGGGGCCAAGAGACCCAGTACTTC.

V is TRBV28 and J is TRBJ2-7, with D unresolved. V was trimmed by 6 bases and J by 1 base, leaving 7 bases between them. The CDR3 extends over 12 amino acids. Germline-derived CDR1 and CDR2 are MDHEN and SYDVKM. The CDR3 sequence: CASSVLSYEQYF. CDR3 DNA: TGTGCCAGCAGCGTACTGTCCTACGAGCAGTACTTC.

This clone came up once. Other DNA sequences in this specimen translate into the identical CDR3. The chain is built from TRBV7-9 and TRBJ1-5; D might be TRBD1 (5 bases). The CDR3 runs to 13 residues. Germline assignment: CDR1 SEHNR and CDR2 FQNEAQ (reference sequence). The germline V and J ends were trimmed by 1 base and 6 bases, with 7 bases remaining between them. The CDR3 coding sequence is TGTGCCAGCAGCTTAGGGGGGGGTCAGCCCCAGCATTTT. It is translated as CASSLGGGQPQHF.

This chain joins TRBV3-1 (or the pseudogene TRBV3-2) and TRBJ2-1; 8 nucleotides agree with TRBD2. V lost 6 bases, J lost 7 bases, and 11 bases stayed unmatched. Germline V gene sequence: CDR1 LGHDT, CDR2 YNNKEL (reference sequence). The CDR3 extends over 15 amino acids. The DNA for the CDR3 is TGTGCCAGCAGGGGGGCGGGAGGCAGGTGGAATGAGCAGTTCTTC. This encodes CASRGAGGRWNEQFF.

This sequence joins TRBV5-4 and TRBJ2-3, with 9 bases matching TRBD2. CDR3 length equals 17 residues. Germline V gene lookup returns CDR1 SGHNT and CDR2 YYREEE (reference sequence). V was clipped by 6 bases and J by 2 bases; unmatched bases: 13. This CDR3 is CASNGGGRARTTDTQYF. The CDR3 DNA sequence: TGTGCCAGCAACGGGGGCGGGAGGGCCCGCACCACAGATACGCAGTATTTT.

This rearrangement joins TRBV19 to TRBJ1-6, with a weak D call TRBD1 (6 bases). CDR3 length: 17 residues. Germline V gene data show CDR1 as LNHDA and CDR2 as SQIVND (reference sequence). V was clipped by 5 bases and J by 0 bases, with 14 bases between them. CDR3 sequence (DNA): TGTGCCAGTAGTGTCCGGGGACACAGCTCCTATAATTCACCCCTCCACTTT. This encodes CASSVRGHSSYNSPLHF.

The sample holds one count of this clone. The chain couples TRBV5-1 to TRBJ2-1; D is perhaps TRBD2 (5 bases). CDR3 length: 17 amino acids. V was trimmed by 0 bases and J by 1 base, leaving 14 bases between them. Germline CDR1 is SGHRS and CDR2 is YFSETQ. This CDR3 reads CASSLDRGQRSYNEQFF. The CDR3 DNA reads as TGCGCCAGCAGCTTGGATCGAGGGCAGCGGTCCTACAATGAGCAGTTCTTC.

This chain connects TRBV9 to TRBJ1-2; 8 nucleotides line up with TRBD1. J gave up 8 bases and V 0 bases, and 6 bases lay outside the gene matches. Germline V CDR1 and CDR2: SGDLS, YYNGEE. CDR3 size: 14 residues. The CDR3 nucleotides read TGTGCCAGCAGCGTAGGGACAGGGAGGCAGGGCTACACCTTC. It is translated as CASSVGTGRQGYTF.

CDR3: CASSLRAGGRDTQYF. CDR3 DNA sequence: TGCGCCAGCAGCTTGAGGGCAGGGGGCCGAGATACGCAGTATTTT. The gene calls are TRBV5-1 and TRBJ2-3, with 8 positions matching TRBD1. This CDR3 comprises 15 residues. V shed 1 base and J 5 bases; nucleotides not matched to a gene: 6. Germline V gene data show CDR1 as SGHRS and CDR2 as YFSETQ.

This chain joins TRBV28 and TRBJ1-6, with a possible D match to TRBD1 (5 bases). Per the germline V gene, CDR1 is MDHEN and CDR2 is SYDVKM. The germline V and J ends were trimmed by 6 bases and 9 bases, with 9 bases remaining between them. There are 12 residues in the CDR3. The CDR3 loop is CASSPGGSPLHF. The DNA for the CDR3 is TGTGCCAGCAGCCCGGGGGGTTCACCCCTCCACTTT. The full variable domain, in which reference TRBV28 and TRBJ1-6 provide the parts outside the CDR3, is DVKVTQSSRYLVKRTGEKVFLECVQDMDHENMFWYRQDPGLGLRLIYFSYDVKMKEKGDIPEGYSVSREKKERFSLILESASTNQTSMYLCASSPGGSPLHFGNGTRLTVT.

CDR3 DNA: TGTGCCATCAGTGACAATAATTCACCCCTCCACTTT. It codes for CAISDNNSPLHF. The chain recombines TRBV10-3 with TRBJ1-6; D not certain. The V gene's germline CDR1 is ENHRY and CDR2 SYGVKD. Trimming pared 3 bases from V and 5 bases from J, leaving 2 bases between. This CDR3 spans 12 amino acids.

The rearrangement joins TRBV7-8 to TRBJ1-2; possible D gene TRBD1, 5 bases. With 1 base removed from V and 5 bases from J, the gap between germline ends came to 11 bases. The CDR3 runs to 14 residues. Germline V gene data show CDR1 as SGHVS and CDR2 as FQNEAQ. The CDR3, as DNA: TGTGCCAGCAGCTTAGGGGGCAGATCTTATGGCTACACCTTC. Encoded protein: CASSLGGRSYGYTF. The variable domain in full, completed from reference TRBV7-8 and TRBJ1-2, reads GAGVSQSPRYKVAKRGQDVALRCDPISGHVSLFWYQQALGQGPEFLTYFQNEAQLDKSGLPSDRFFAERPEGSVSTLKIQRTQQEDSAVYLCASSLGGRSYGYTFGSGTRLTVV.

The chain employs TRBV29-1 and TRBJ1-1, with TRBD1 as a possible D gene (6 bases). The CDR3 covers 15 residues. Germline lookup yields CDR1 SQVTM and CDR2 ANQGSEA. Trimming shortened V by 5 bases and J by 3 bases, and 19 bases separated the two germline ends. This CDR3 is CSVIGPGGRYTEAFF. The CDR3 DNA is TGCAGCGTTATTGGTCCTGGGGGCCGGTACACTGAAGCTTTCTTT.

This chain links TRBV9 with TRBJ1-1; TRBD1 might be the D (6 bases). The length of the CDR3 is 18 residues. Germline values: CDR1 SGDLS, CDR2 YYNGEE. Between the trimmed V and J ends, which lost 0 bases and 0 bases, there was a span of 18 bases. The CDR3 coding sequence is TGTGCCAGCAGCGTAGACCCACGGGGGCGGGGGCTGAACACTGAAGCTTTCTTT. Amino acids: CASSVDPRGRGLNTEAFF.

The chain carries TRBV7-8 and TRBJ1-2; D is unresolved. With 5 bases removed from V and 8 bases from J, the gap between germline ends came to 12 bases. The CDR3 loop spans 12 amino acids. Germline lookup yields CDR1 SGHVS and CDR2 FQNEAQ. The CDR3 nucleotides are TGTGCCAGCAGCACCAGGCCGGGGGGCTACACCTTC. It is translated as CASSTRPGGYTF.

V gene TRBV28 combines with J gene TRBJ2-7, with 7 bases matching TRBD1. This CDR3 is 15 amino acids long. CDR1 and CDR2 from the germline V gene are MDHEN and SYDVKM. J was trimmed by 3 bases and V by 6 bases; bases with no gene match: 11. The CDR3 protein is CASSHLGQKLYEQYF. In nucleotides, the CDR3 is TGTGCCAGCAGCCACCTGGGACAGAAACTCTACGAGCAGTACTTC.